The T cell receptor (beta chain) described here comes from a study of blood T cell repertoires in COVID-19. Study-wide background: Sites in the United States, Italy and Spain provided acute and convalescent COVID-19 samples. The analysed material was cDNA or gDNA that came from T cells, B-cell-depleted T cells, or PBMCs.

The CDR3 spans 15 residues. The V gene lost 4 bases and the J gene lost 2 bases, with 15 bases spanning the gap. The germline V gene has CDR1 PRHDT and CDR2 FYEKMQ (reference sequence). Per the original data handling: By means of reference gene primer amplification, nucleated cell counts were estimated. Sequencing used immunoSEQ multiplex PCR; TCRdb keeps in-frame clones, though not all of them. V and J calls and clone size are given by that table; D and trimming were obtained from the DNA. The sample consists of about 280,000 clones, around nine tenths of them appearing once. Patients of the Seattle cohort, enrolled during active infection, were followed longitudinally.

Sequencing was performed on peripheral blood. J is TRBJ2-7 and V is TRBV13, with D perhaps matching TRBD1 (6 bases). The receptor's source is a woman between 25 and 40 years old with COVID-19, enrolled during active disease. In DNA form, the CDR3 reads TGTGCCAGCAGCTCCCGACAGGTACCCACCTACGAGCAGTACTTC. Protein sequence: CASSSRQVPTYEQYF.